What follows is one T cell receptor beta chain and its context. The target of this receptor is not known. Per-nucleotide qualities are absent, and no much larger clonotype sits a single base away. At the junction V is shortened by 3 bases and J by 1 base, with 17 bases in between. The cysteine opens and the phenylalanine closes a CDR3 of 17 amino acids. Just CDR3 DNA is preserved here, 51 bases in frame from base 1. The CDR1 and CDR2 encoded by the germline V gene are MDHEN and SYDVKM. High-throughput TCR beta sequencing profiled peripheral blood CD8+ and CD4+ T cells from healthy donors, Susac syndrome patients and multiple sclerosis patients. The multiple sclerosis controls were treatment-naive patients whose relapsing-remitting disease, either stable or active, fulfilled the revised McDonald criteria. Bulk CD8+ and CD4+ T cells were purified by magnetic negative isolation, while CD8+ TEMRA cells were enriched using FACS. Blood was collected in EDTA tubes and processed within 24 hours, with PBMCs isolated through density gradient centrifugation. PBMCs destined for TCR sequencing were cryopreserved in liquid nitrogen and later thawed in a 37 °C water bath. The sorted or isolated CD4+, CD8+ and CD8+ TEMRA cells had a purity of 90% or higher.

RNA was extracted using the RNeasy kit, and roughly 0.5 to 1 ug of the RNA was reverse transcribed with random hexamers. The immunoSEQ multiplex PCR assay, covering 54 Vbeta and 13 Jbeta segments, was used to amplify TCR beta CDR3 regions. PCR amplification bias was corrected using a synthetic template baseline for primer optimization and computational correction. The source study handled its data this way. Only productive sequences were kept, with reads annotated to V, D and J genes according to IMGT and analyzed in immunoSEQ Analyzer. To calculate clonality, Shannon entropy was normalized by log2 of the number of productive unique sequences and then subtracted from one. For each patient and control, public and private clones were evaluated within the 100 most prevalent clones. Susac-specific clones were defined as absent from healthy and MS cohorts, about 1,000 published viral clones and other ImmuneACCESS disease sequences. In TCRdb, the public reads were trimmed at Q25 with fastp and aligned with MiXCR, with productive beta chains retained. Rows with one shared CDR3 protein collapse into an entry with the most common genes and DNA. In this record, the V and J calls reflect TCRdb's handling and not the investigators' own analysis. The sample has around 160,000 distinct CDR3 sequences on record, approximately 93% of them singletons. The ten largest clones take up about 0.095% of the sample.

The sample belongs to a study of CD8 T cells in Susac syndrome (dated by TCRdb to about 2019). Study-level background: Repertoire sequencing was used to test whether CD8+ T cell activation and differentiation in Susac syndrome was antigen driven.

Overall study results and their limits: The number of individuals in the TCR sequencing and HLA analysis was acknowledged as relatively small.

This TCR was recovered from a human donor with multiple sclerosis. Sequenced: CD4+ T cells from PBMCs. This chain is built from TRBV28 and TRBJ2-3, with the D call perhaps TRBD1 or TRBD2, as 5 bases match in each case. The CDR3 has the sequence CASSLGVRARRTDTQYF. The bases are TGTGCCAGCAGTTTGGGGGTTCGGGCGCGTCGCACAGATACGCAGTATTTT.